This entry features one TCR beta chain sequence. V lost 11 bases, J lost 4 bases, and 12 bases lay in between. Germline lookup yields CDR1 ENHRY and CDR2 SYGVKD. CDR3 length equals 11 residues. The data belong to a study of blood T cells in healthy people across ages. Primers used in a second PCR of about 6 to 11 cycles were a sample-barcoded 5' primer and a J-beta primer mix. From the 5' RACE reads, TCRdb called clonotypes with MiXCR, one entry per CDR3 protein. Of hundreds of thousands of distinct CDR3 sequences in the sample, approximately 60% were seen once. The chain uses TRBV10-3 and TRBJ2-7; D assignment may be TRBD1 or TRBD2 (6 bases each). The sequence was collected from a man aged 40-50 years in good health. Sequencing was carried out using blood. CDR3 region: CAVGGGYEQYF. CDR3 sequence (DNA): TGTGCCGTAGGAGGGGGATACGAGCAGTACTTC.